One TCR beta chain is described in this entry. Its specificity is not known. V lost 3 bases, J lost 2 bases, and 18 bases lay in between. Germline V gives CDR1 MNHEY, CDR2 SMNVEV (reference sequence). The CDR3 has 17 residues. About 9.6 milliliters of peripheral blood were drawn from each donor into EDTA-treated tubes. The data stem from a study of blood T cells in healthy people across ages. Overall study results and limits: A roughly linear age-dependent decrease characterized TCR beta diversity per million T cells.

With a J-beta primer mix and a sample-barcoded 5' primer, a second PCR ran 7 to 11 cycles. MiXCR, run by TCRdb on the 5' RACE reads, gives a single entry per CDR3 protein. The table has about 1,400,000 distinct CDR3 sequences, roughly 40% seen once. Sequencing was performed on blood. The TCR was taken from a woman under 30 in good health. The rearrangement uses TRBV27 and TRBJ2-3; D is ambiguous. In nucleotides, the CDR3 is TGTGCCAGCAGTTTGACGAAATCCTTACTAAACACAGATACGCAGTATTTT. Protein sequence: CASSLTKSLLNTDTQYF.